These T cell receptor beta chains were read from a single sample in a study of T cell repertoires in cytomegalovirus infection. Their specific antigens are unknown. MiXCR, run by TCRdb on the reads, gives a single entry per CDR3 protein. The sample consists of about half a million distinct CDR3 sequences, roughly a third of them appearing once. This specimen was cultured PBMCs, taken from culture after CMV antigen stimulation. Receptors were obtained from a human donor in good health (CMV status not recorded). Some clones in this sample may be carry-over from other donors' samples. Both conserved end residues are part of each CDR3. A D gene is named only where the DNA matches it firmly. The size entry is marked missing in some rows and otherwise reads once, few, many or a size class.

>many|-|TRBJ2-5|TRBV7-2
CASSQGGAGVGETQYF
TGTGCCAGCAGCCAGGGGGGGGCGGGAGTGGGAGAGACCCAGTACTTC
>-|TRBD2|TRBJ2-1|TRBV10-3
CAISESSGRAGGNEQFF
TGTGCCATCAGTGAATCAAGCGGGAGGGCCGGGGGCAATGAGCAGTTCTTC
>-|TRBD1|TRBJ2-5|TRBV19
CASSIVGTAYQETQYF
TGTGCCAGTAGTATAGTGGGGACAGCTTACCAAGAGACCCAGTACTTC
>-|-|TRBJ1-6|TRBV3-1
CASSQGQGQSPLHF
TGTGCCAGCAGCCAAGGGCAGGGCCAATCACCCCTCCACTTT
>-|-|TRBJ2-1|TRBV28
CASSPPGPRPNEQFF
TGTGCCAGCAGTCCCCCGGGACCCCGCCCCAATGAGCAGTTCTTC
>few|TRBD1|TRBJ2-4|TRBV4-2
CASSQDSGTVAKNIQYF
TGTGCCAGCAGCCAAGATTCGGGGACAGTTGCCAAAAACATTCAGTACTTC
>-|-|TRBJ2-2|TRBV28
CASRPRSGNTGELFF
TGTGCCAGCAGACCAAGGAGCGGGAACACCGGGGAGCTGTTTTTT
>-|TRBD1|TRBJ1-4|TRBV19
CASSVDRGYGEKLFF
TGTGCCAGTAGTGTCGACAGGGGATATGGTGAAAAACTGTTTTTT
>-|TRBD1|TRBJ2-1|TRBV24-1
CATSDLGDRGRNEQFF
TGTGCCACCAGTGATTTAGGGGACAGGGGGCGGAATGAGCAGTTCTTC
>few|-|TRBJ1-5|TRBV28
CASSGRVNQPQHF
TGTGCCAGCAGCGGGAGGGTCAATCAGCCCCAGCATTTT
>few|-|TRBJ1-5|TRBV7-2
CASGDNSLNQPQHF
TGTGCCAGTGGTGACAACTCCCTTAATCAGCCCCAGCATTTT
>-|-|TRBJ1-1|TRBV3-1
CASSQEPLHAFF
TGTGCCAGCAGCCAAGAACCGCTCCATGCTTTCTTT
>-|-|TRBJ2-2|TRBV4-3
CASSQEPWSTGELFF
TGCGCCAGCAGCCAAGAGCCCTGGAGCACCGGGGAGCTGTTTTTT
>once|-|TRBJ2-2|TRBV19
CASTQMFGGAAGELFF
TGTGCCAGTACCCAGATGTTTGGGGGGGCGGCCGGGGAGCTGTTTTTT
>-|-|TRBJ2-3|TRBV7-9
CASSLDPGLQTSTDTQYF
TGTGCCAGCAGCTTAGACCCTGGCCTACAAACTAGCACAGATACGCAGTATTTT
>-|TRBD1|TRBJ1-1|TRBV28
CASNPTGVRAFF
TGTGCCAGCAACCCAACAGGGGTGAGAGCTTTCTTT
>-|TRBD1|TRBJ1-1|TRBV7-9
CASRYDRVSTEAFF
TGTGCCAGCAGATACGACAGGGTAAGCACTGAAGCTTTCTTT
>-|-|TRBJ2-7|TRBV10-3
CAARQRTFSYEQYF
TGTGCCGCACGTCAACGGACTTTCTCCTACGAGCAGTACTTC
>few|TRBD1|TRBJ2-5|TRBV6-1
CASTLGQGHQETQYF
TGTGCCAGCACCTTGGGACAGGGACACCAAGAGACCCAGTACTTC
>many|TRBD2|TRBJ2-1|TRBV7-2
CASSLVYLREGLFF
TGTGCCAGCAGCTTAGTCTATCTCCGGGAGGGCCTCTTCTTC
>few|TRBD1|TRBJ2-5|TRBV7-6
CASSHGQGIEETQYF
TGTGCTAGCAGTCATGGACAGGGAATAGAAGAGACCCAGTACTTC
>-|-|TRBJ2-7|TRBV7-2
CASSGTVRPIYEQYF
TGTGCCAGCAGCGGGACGGTGCGGCCAATATACGAGCAGTACTTC
>-|TRBD2|TRBJ2-3|TRBV2
CASRYGLAESTDTQYF
TGTGCCAGCAGATACGGACTAGCGGAGAGCACAGATACGCAGTATTTT
>-|TRBD2|TRBJ2-1|TRBV11-3
CASSPGRLAIVLEQFF
TGTGCCAGCAGTCCCGGGCGACTAGCTATAGTCCTTGAGCAGTTCTTC
>-|TRBD2|TRBJ2-3|TRBV4-3
CASSQATSGSFSDTQYF
TGCGCCAGCAGCCAGGCCACTAGCGGGAGTTTTTCGGATACGCAGTATTTT
>few|-|TRBJ1-1|TRBV29-1
CSATLANSEAFF
TGCAGCGCCACTCTTGCGAATTCTGAAGCTTTCTTT